One sample yielded the 25 T cell receptor beta chains listed below, sequenced in a study of shared clonotypes between healthy human individuals. Assay: immunoSEQ multiplex PCR; the TCRdb copy retains only in-frame clones and omits some. The profile shows 450,000 to 600,000 clones, 65% to 80% of them singletons. Material for sequencing was PBMCs. Receptor source: a middle-aged woman in good health. Some clones in this sample may be carry-over from other donors' samples.

This clone was detected a few times. The genes are TRBV15 and TRBJ1-1; 7 positions match TRBD1. The V segment lost 3 bases and the J segment 12 bases; nucleotides outside the gene matches: 10. The germline V gene encodes CDR1 LNHNV and CDR2 YYDKDF (reference sequence). The CDR3 loop spans 13 amino acids. CDR3 sequence reads: CATSRGSTGRSFF. The CDR3, as DNA: TGTGCCACCAGCAGGGGGTCGACAGGGAGGTCTTTCTTT.

This clone has a count of ten or more. The J gene is TRBJ1-2, the V gene TRBV29-1; no firm D call. Trimming stripped 0 bases from V and 7 bases from J, with 12 bases between. This CDR3 contains 13 residues. From germline, CDR1 is SQVTM and CDR2 ANQGSEA. CDR3 sequence (DNA): TGCAGCGTTGAAGACCGGAGGGTAGGTGGCTACACCTTC. Its translation is CSVEDRRVGGYTF.

J is TRBJ2-1 and V is TRBV6-4; no reliable D call. Trimming left V 6 bases short and J 6 bases short, with 15 bases between. The CDR3 contains 14 residues. Germline V gene sequence: CDR1 MRHNA, CDR2 SNTAGT. The chain's CDR3 is CASSASMEFNEQFF. CDR3 coding DNA: TGTGCCAGCAGCGCCTCAATGGAGTTCAATGAGCAGTTCTTC.

This clone showed up just a few times. This sequence joins TRBV27 and TRBJ1-2, with 9 positions matching TRBD1. The ends lost 5 bases at V and 0 bases at J; junction bases unmatched: 7. CDR1 and CDR2 from the germline V gene are MNHEY and SMNVEV (reference sequence). This CDR3 is built from 16 residues. The CDR3 is CASSPGQGAANYGYTF. Written as DNA, the CDR3 is TGTGCCAGCAGTCCGGGACAGGGAGCAGCTAACTATGGCTACACCTTC.

The chain carries TRBV5-1 and TRBJ2-1; the D gene is possibly TRBD2 (6 bases). The CDR3 sequence is 16 residues long. Germline V gene data show CDR1 as SGHRS and CDR2 as YFSETQ. Between the trimmed V and J ends, which lost 0 bases and 0 bases, there was a span of 10 bases. The CDR3 region is CASSLVLASSYNEQFF. The DNA for the CDR3 is TGCGCCAGCAGCTTGGTGCTAGCGTCCTCCTACAATGAGCAGTTCTTC.

The CDR3: CAINGPADRAGEQYF. The CDR3 nucleotides read TGTGCCATCAACGGCCCGGCGGACAGGGCCGGCGAGCAGTACTTC. The V and J genes are TRBV10-3 and TRBJ2-7; 8 bases map to TRBD1. There are 15 residues in the CDR3. Per germline, CDR1 ENHRY and CDR2 SYGVKD. J lost 6 bases, V lost 7 bases, and 14 bases had no gene match.

The chain recombines TRBV7-3 with TRBJ1-2; tentatively, D is TRBD1 (5 bases). V was cut by 0 bases and J by 7 bases, with 15 bases left in between. Germline CDR1 is SGHTA and CDR2 is FQGTGA. The CDR3 has 15 residues. The DNA for the CDR3 is TGTGCCAGCAGCTTAACCCCTCAGGGAAAATTTGGCTACACCTTC. Amino acid sequence: CASSLTPQGKFGYTF.

V and J are TRBV27 and TRBJ2-5; 8 bases are a match to TRBD1. The J call may be incorrect, as the DNA end agrees better with TRBJ2-7. CDR1 is MNHEY and CDR2 is SMNVEV in the germline V gene (reference sequence). This CDR3 contains 15 residues. Here the CDR3 reads CASSVRTGIAHEQYF. In DNA, the CDR3 is TGTGCCAGCAGTGTCCGGACAGGGATTGCCCACGAGCAGTACTTC.

This clone was picked up a small number of times. The rearrangement joins TRBV7-9 to TRBJ2-2; possible D gene TRBD1, 6 bases. V was cut by 6 bases and J by 5 bases, with 10 bases left in between. The CDR3 contains 13 residues. Germline V lookup: CDR1 SEHNR, CDR2 FQNEAQ (reference sequence). CDR3 bases: TGTGCCAGCAGATCTACAGGGACCGGGGAGCTGTTTTTT. The encoded protein is CASRSTGTGELFF.

The chain carries TRBV4-2 and TRBJ2-2, with 11 bases lining up with TRBD2. This CDR3 is built from 17 residues. V dropped 4 bases and J dropped 7; count of bases not matched to a gene: 11. Germline CDR1 LGHNA, CDR2 YNFKEQ. The CDR3 protein is CASSRSLSGRADGELFF. For the CDR3, the DNA is TGTGCCAGCAGCCGCTCACTTAGCGGGAGGGCCGACGGGGAGCTGTTTTTT.

CDR3: CASRPTGVYGYGYTF. For the CDR3, the DNA is TGTGCCAGCAGGCCTACAGGGGTTTACGGCTATGGCTACACCTTC. V usage is TRBV11-2 and J usage is TRBJ1-2; 7 bases line up with TRBD1. V lost 6 bases, J lost 4 bases, and 11 bases stayed unmatched. CDR3 length equals 15 residues. Germline V gene sequence: CDR1 SGHAT, CDR2 FQNNGV.

The chain carries TRBV4-3 and TRBJ2-1; D is undetermined. Germline-derived CDR1 and CDR2 are LGHNA and YSLEER. The CDR3 loop spans 13 amino acids. V dropped 0 bases and J dropped 9 bases, with 9 bases sitting between them. The CDR3 loop is CASSQETLGEQFF. The CDR3 DNA follows: TGCGCCAGCAGCCAAGAGACCTTGGGTGAGCAGTTCTTC.

The chain couples TRBV30 to TRBJ1-1; D uncertain. Germline assignment: CDR1 GTSNPN and CDR2 SVGIG (reference sequence). V lost 1 base, J lost 0 bases, and 6 bases lay in between. This CDR3 is 13 amino acids long. The CDR3 is CAWSGGVNTEAFF. CDR3 sequence (DNA): TGTGCCTGGAGTGGGGGAGTGAACACTGAAGCTTTCTTT.

V and J are TRBV28 and TRBJ1-5; D not resolved. V was pared by 6 bases and J by 4 bases, with 13 bases between. CDR1 is MDHEN and CDR2 is SYDVKM in the germline V gene. This CDR3 has 14 residues. The CDR3 coding sequence is TGTGCCAGCAGCCTGACGGGCCCAAATCAGCCCCAGCATTTT. It codes for CASSLTGPNQPQHF.

The gene calls are TRBV4-3 and TRBJ2-2; D is ambiguous. Trimming pared 3 bases from V and 8 bases from J, leaving 7 bases between. There are 12 residues in the CDR3. Germline V gene sequence: CDR1 LGHNA, CDR2 YSLEER. The CDR3 nucleotides read TGCGCCAGCAGCCACCCCGGAGGGGAGCTGTTTTTT. As protein: CASSHPGGELFF.

The chain carries TRBV7-9 and TRBJ1-2; D is possibly TRBD1 (5 bases). The CDR3 runs to 13 residues. Trimming shortened V by 10 bases and J by 4 bases, and 16 bases separated the two germline ends. CDR1 and CDR2 from the germline V gene are SEHNR and FQNEAQ (reference sequence). The CDR3 sequence is CATHAGGRYGYTF. DNA of the CDR3: TGTGCCACCCATGCCGGGGGTCGCTATGGCTACACCTTC.

Worth noting for this clone: At the DNA level, this CDR3 is encoded by other sequences in the same sample as well. The chain has TRBV28 and TRBJ2-3, with a possible D match to TRBD2 (5 bases). Per the germline V gene, CDR1 is MDHEN and CDR2 is SYDVKM. V gave up 3 bases and J gave up 5 bases, with 9 bases separating them. This CDR3 is built from 13 residues. The CDR3 DNA reads TGTGCCAGCAGTTTTGGCGGAGGAGATACGCAGTATTTT. It translates to CASSFGGGDTQYF.

This clone was seen once. The V call is TRBV5-1, the J call TRBJ2-7; the match to TRBD2 covers 13 bases. The V and J ends lost 5 bases and 3 bases, in that order; junction bases with no gene match: 5. The CDR3 is 15 amino acids. Germline V CDR1 and CDR2: SGHRS, YFSETQ. CDR3 nucleotides: TGCGCCAGCAGACCGGGACTAGCGGGATTCTACGAGCAGTACTTC. It encodes CASRPGLAGFYEQYF.

Only one count was recorded for this clone. The junction and the germline gene differ at one end; a read error may be behind it. The chain uses TRBV19 and TRBJ2-1; possibly TRBD1 or TRBD2 for D (5 bases each). Germline CDR1 reads LNHDA; CDR2 reads SQIVND (reference sequence). This CDR3 region has 15 residues. The CDR3 loop reads CASSPERDLYKEQFF. DNA for the CDR3: TGTGCCAGTAGTCCGGAAAGGGACCTCTACAAGGAGCAGTTCTTC.

This clone was seen more than once but under ten times. The chain couples TRBV5-4 to TRBJ2-3; the match to TRBD1 covers 8 bases. The CDR3 sequence is 15 residues long. V trimming: 3 bases; J trimming: 2 bases; junction bases outside the gene matches: 5. CDR1 SGHNT and CDR2 YYREEE come from the germline V gene (reference sequence). The CDR3 is CASSSRDRYTDTQYF. The CDR3 DNA is TGTGCCAGCAGCTCGAGGGACAGGTACACAGATACGCAGTATTTT.

The chain joins TRBV20-1 to TRBJ1-2; D might be TRBD1 (6 bases). The V gene's germline CDR1 is DFQATT and CDR2 SNEGSKA (reference sequence). CDR3 size: 11 residues. Trimming left V 4 bases short and J 6 bases short, with 9 bases between. CDR3 nucleotide sequence: TGCAGTGCTAACGACAGGAATGGCTACACCTTC. Protein product: CSANDRNGYTF.

This clone was observed once. The chain carries TRBV30 and TRBJ1-6, with D unclear. Germline lookup yields CDR1 GTSNPN and CDR2 SVGIG (reference sequence). The CDR3 contains 13 residues. The CDR3 nucleotides are TGTGCGGTCGGGAGTTACTATAATTCACCCCTCCACTTT. It yields the protein CAVGSYYNSPLHF.

V usage is TRBV5-5 and J usage is TRBJ2-5; D is perhaps TRBD2 (7 bases). The V gene's germline CDR1 is SGHKS and CDR2 YYEKEE (reference sequence). V shed 3 bases and J shed 5 bases, with 17 bases lying between them. This CDR3 region has 15 residues. The CDR3 DNA reads TGTGCCAGCAGCTCTGGGGGGGCTGGTATGGAGACCCAGTACTTC. Translation: CASSSGGAGMETQYF.

On this clone: At one end, the junction sequence differs from germline, possibly due to a read error. In nucleotides, the CDR3 is TGTGCTAGCAGCCCGGGGACAGGGGGGCATCATGAGCAGTTCTTC. Translation: CASSPGTGGHHEQFF. The chain recombines TRBV7-7 with TRBJ2-1, with 11 bases matching TRBD1. The CDR3 runs 15 residues. Germline loops: CDR1 SSHAT, CDR2 FNYEAQ (reference sequence).

A remark on this clone: Germline is not matched at one junction end, which may reflect a read error. The chain uses TRBV7-8 and TRBJ2-7, with TRBD2 as a possible D gene (5 bases). The CDR3 extends over 15 amino acids. The germline gives CDR1 SGHVS, CDR2 FQNEAQ. CDR3 region: CASSPAGELSYGQYF. CDR3 nucleotides: TGTGCCAGCAGCCCCGCCGGGGAACTCTCCTACGGGCAGTACTTC.